The rows below give T cell receptor beta chains drawn from one sample of a study of T cells in Graves' hyperthyroidism and ophthalmopathy. TCRdb recomputed calls from the multiplex PCR reads with MiXCR, one row per CDR3 protein. The top ten clones hold 30% to 40% of a sample with roughly 350,000 distinct CDR3 sequences, roughly 13% of them seen once. The sequenced material came from blood. The origin of the receptors is a woman in her forties with Graves' ophthalmopathy. CDR3s include the opening cysteine and the closing phenylalanine or tryptophan. Each record gives: V gene, J gene, D gene, clone size, CDR3 protein, CDR3 DNA. A D gene is named only where the DNA matches it firmly. Size tells how often a clone was seen (once, few, many) or the class of an expanded clone, and some rows leave it out.

TRBV11-2	TRBJ1-1	NA	many	CASSTTSEAFF	TGTGCCAGCTCGACAACCTCTGAAGCTTTCTTT
TRBV19	TRBJ2-7	NA	few	CASSISPDRTLTYEQYF	TGTGCCAGTAGTATATCCCCGGACCGGACCTTGACCTACGAGCAGTACTTC
TRBV28	TRBJ1-4	NA	many	CASRPGGITANEKLFF	TGTGCCAGCAGACCGGGTGGTATAACAGCTAATGAAAAACTGTTTTTT
TRBV5-5	TRBJ2-3	NA	many	CASSSGLDTQYF	TGTGCCAGCAGTTCCGGTTTAGATACGCAGTATTTT
TRBV5-4	TRBJ2-2	NA	once	CVSSWISNTGELFF	TGTGTCAGCAGCTGGATATCGAACACCGGGGAGCTGTTTTTT
TRBV24-1	TRBJ2-1	TRBD2	many	CATSDDQGLAGYNEQFF	TGTGCCACCAGTGACGATCAGGGACTAGCGGGGTACAATGAGCAGTTCTTC
TRBV2	TRBJ1-1	TRBD1	many	CASSEVGTESQAFF	TGTGCCAGCAGTGAAGTCGGGACAGAATCCCAAGCTTTCTTT
TRBV6-1	TRBJ2-7	NA	NA	CTSSDTRRNEQYF	TGTACCAGCAGTGACACCCGCCGGAACGAGCAGTACTTC
TRBV6-2/TRBV6-3	TRBJ1-1	NA	many	CASSYLLWITEAFF	TGTGCCAGCAGTTACCTTTTGTGGATCACTGAAGCTTTCTTT
TRBV9	TRBJ1-1	NA	few	CASSVGSGHRDEAFF	TGTGCCAGCAGCGTAGGATCGGGACACCGCGACGAAGCTTTCTTT
TRBV24-1	TRBJ1-2	TRBD1	many	CATSGTGENYGYTF	TGTGCCACCAGTGGGACAGGAGAGAACTATGGCTACACCTTC
TRBV7-8	TRBJ1-1	TRBD1	many	CASSFARQGFESTEAFF	TGTGCCAGCAGCTTCGCCCGACAGGGTTTCGAGAGCACTGAAGCTTTCTTT
TRBV7-8	TRBJ2-1	TRBD2	few	CASSLAYGGAAYNEQFF	TGTGCCAGCAGCTTAGCGTACGGGGGGGCGGCCTACAATGAGCAGTTCTTC
TRBV19	TRBJ1-5	TRBD1	NA	CASRQAKTGAVDQPQHF	TGTGCCAGTAGACAAGCCAAGACAGGGGCTGTTGATCAGCCCCAGCATTTT
TRBV12-3/TRBV12-4	TRBJ2-7	NA	many	CASSFGRYEQYF	TGTGCCAGCAGTTTTGGGAGGTACGAGCAGTACTTC
TRBV12-3/TRBV12-4	TRBJ2-5	TRBD2	many	CASSWVLGLAGQETQYF	TGTGCCAGCAGTTGGGTCCTTGGACTAGCGGGCCAAGAGACCCAGTACTTC
TRBV3-1	TRBJ2-2	TRBD1	NA	CASSPYPGTATGELFF	TGTGCCAGCAGCCCGTACCCCGGGACAGCAACCGGGGAGCTGTTTTTT
TRBV7-2	TRBJ1-1	NA	many	CASSLDAIRGAGSTEAFF	TGTGCCAGCAGCTTAGATGCTATTCGGGGTGCGGGAAGCACTGAAGCTTTCTTT
TRBV20-1	TRBJ2-1	NA	many	CSATGTDTYNEQFF	TGCAGTGCCACCGGGACCGATACCTACAATGAGCAGTTCTTC
TRBV6-2/TRBV6-3	TRBJ2-5	NA	few	CASINDGSGRGTQYF	TGTGCCAGCATCAACGACGGTTCGGGAAGGGGGACCCAGTACTTC
TRBV27	TRBJ2-5	NA	NA	CASGTGLKRGTQYF	TGTGCCAGCGGTACGGGGCTTAAGAGGGGGACCCAGTACTTC
TRBV6-2/TRBV6-3	TRBJ2-7	TRBD1	few	CASSQLLTGIYEQYF	TGTGCCAGCAGCCAGCTATTGACAGGGATCTACGAGCAGTACTTC
TRBV20-1	TRBJ1-5	NA	many	CSARAPGPPNQPQHF	TGCAGTGCTAGAGCCCCTGGACCCCCCAATCAGCCCCAGCATTTT
TRBV30	TRBJ1-1	NA	many	CAWWGEAEAFF	TGTGCCTGGTGGGGGGAGGCTGAAGCTTTCTTT
TRBV12-3/TRBV12-4	TRBJ1-1	NA	many	CASSFPTGRGDPDTEAFF	TGTGCCAGCAGTTTCCCTACAGGGAGGGGAGATCCGGACACTGAAGCTTTCTTT
TRBV15	TRBJ2-5	NA	many	CATSRDKPGRETQYF	TGTGCCACCAGCAGAGATAAGCCCGGTAGGGAGACCCAGTACTTC
TRBV6-1	TRBJ2-3	NA	many	CASSERGPGGIRVDTQYF	TGTGCCAGCAGTGAAAGGGGGCCGGGGGGCATTCGGGTAGATACGCAGTATTTT
TRBV27	TRBJ1-1	NA	many	CASSLTWAREAFF	TGTGCCAGCAGTCTGACCTGGGCGAGAGAAGCTTTCTTT
TRBV27	TRBJ2-1	TRBD2	many	CASRLGLAVYNEQFF	TGTGCCAGCCGATTGGGACTAGCGGTATACAATGAGCAGTTCTTC
TRBV5-6	TRBJ2-6	NA	NA	CASSFGLDSGANVLTF	TGTGCCAGCAGCTTTGGCCTCGACTCTGGGGCCAACGTCCTGACTTTC
TRBV20-1	TRBJ1-4	NA	many	CSARGVSGNEKLFF	TGCAGTGCTAGAGGGGTTTCTGGTAATGAAAAACTGTTTTTT
TRBV10-3	TRBJ1-2	TRBD1	NA	CAISSMGQGPYGYTF	TGTGCCATCAGTTCTATGGGACAGGGCCCCTATGGCTACACCTTC
TRBV20-1	TRBJ2-7	NA	many	CSARARATYEQYF	TGCAGTGCTCGGGCACGAGCGACCTACGAGCAGTACTTC
TRBV12-3/TRBV12-4	TRBJ1-1	NA	many	CASSSYTEAFF	TGTGCCAGCAGTTCGTACACTGAAGCTTTCTTT
TRBV4-2	TRBJ1-2	TRBD1	few	CASSQPYGQGNYGYTF	TGTGCCAGCAGCCAACCATACGGACAGGGAAACTATGGCTACACCTTC
TRBV28	TRBJ1-2	NA	many	CASSLVYYGYTF	TGTGCCAGCAGTTTGGTCTACTATGGCTACACCTTC
TRBV19	TRBJ1-6	TRBD1	few	CASSTRQGWSYNSPLHF	TGTGCCAGTAGTACCCGACAGGGATGGTCCTATAATTCACCCCTCCACTTT
TRBV19	TRBJ2-1	TRBD2	many	CASSTLAGRNEQFF	TGTGCCAGTAGTACTTTAGCGGGGCGAAATGAGCAGTTCTTC
TRBV6-5	TRBJ2-7	NA	NA	CASSYTQGRASANEQYF	TGTGCCAGCAGTTACACCCAGGGTAGGGCGAGCGCTAACGAGCAGTACTTC
TRBV6-1	TRBJ2-5	NA	many	CASRGAQETQYF	TGTGCCAGTCGAGGGGCGCAAGAGACCCAGTACTTC
TRBV6-1	TRBJ1-1	NA	many	CASSSWERDTEAFF	TGTGCCAGCAGTTCGTGGGAGAGGGACACTGAAGCTTTCTTT
TRBV5-1	TRBJ2-3	NA	few	CASSLGTVKSTDTQYF	TGCGCCAGCAGCTTGGGGACAGTTAAAAGCACAGATACGCAGTATTTT
TRBV7-8	TRBJ2-1	TRBD2	many	CASSLLAGGLSSYNEQFF	TGTGCCAGCAGCTTATTAGCGGGGGGTCTAAGCTCCTACAATGAGCAGTTCTTC
TRBV4-1	TRBJ1-5	NA	NA	CASSQGEQGWPPQHF	TGCGCCAGCAGCCAAGGAGAACAGGGTTGGCCGCCCCAGCATTTT
TRBV5-4	TRBJ2-5	TRBD1	few	CASSLEPGQGAETQYF	TGTGCCAGCAGCTTGGAGCCGGGACAGGGGGCTGAGACCCAGTACTTC
TRBV20-1	TRBJ2-4	NA	NA	CSASGSTGIGDIQYF	TGCAGTGCTAGTGGATCCACAGGAATAGGAGACATTCAGTACTTC
TRBV28	TRBJ2-3	TRBD2	many	CASGRTSGTTDTQYF	TGTGCCAGCGGGAGGACTAGCGGGACCACAGATACGCAGTATTTT
TRBV7-9	TRBJ1-4	NA	few	CASKRQSTNEKLFF	TGTGCCAGCAAGAGACAGTCAACTAATGAAAAACTGTTTTTT
TRBV19	TRBJ2-7	TRBD2	NA	CASSIAGGTYEQYF	TGTGCCAGTAGTATAGCGGGGGGAACCTACGAGCAGTACTTC
TRBV2	TRBJ2-3	TRBD1	NA	CASSGDSSEATQYF	TGTGCCAGCAGTGGGGACAGTAGTGAAGCTACGCAGTATTTT
TRBV3-1	TRBJ1-2	TRBD1	many	CASSQGQGGTF	TGTGCCAGCAGCCAAGGACAGGGAGGGACCTTC
TRBV20-1	TRBJ2-5	NA	NA	CSARELGTQYF	TGCAGTGCTAGAGAGCTGGGGACCCAGTACTTC